This T cell receptor beta chain was obtained from a study of T cell responses to AZD1222 COVID-19 vaccine. Study-wide points: The reported proportion of spike-specific TCRs targeting unmutated variant regions was nearly half. Scientists sampled the repertoires only once the peak T cell response had passed.

Points on this clone: The antigen remains unidentified.

The CDR3 length is 16 residues. V lost 10 bases, J lost 1 base, and 20 bases lay in between. Germline-derived CDR1 and CDR2 are MGHDK and SYGVNS. Repertoires were generated with immunoSEQ multiplex PCR, while TCRdb's copy carries only in-frame clones and drops some. The table has over 140,000 clones, 92% seen once. The source is an adult who received the AZD1222 COVID-19 vaccine. This chain joins TRBV25-1 and TRBJ1-5; perhaps TRBD1 as D (5 bases). The source was peripheral blood, collected 28 days after the second AZD1222 dose. Written as DNA, the CDR3 is TGTGCCAACGAGACGGGGGTGGTCGTGAGCAATCAGCCCCAGCATTTT. Translation: CANETGVVVSNQPQHF.